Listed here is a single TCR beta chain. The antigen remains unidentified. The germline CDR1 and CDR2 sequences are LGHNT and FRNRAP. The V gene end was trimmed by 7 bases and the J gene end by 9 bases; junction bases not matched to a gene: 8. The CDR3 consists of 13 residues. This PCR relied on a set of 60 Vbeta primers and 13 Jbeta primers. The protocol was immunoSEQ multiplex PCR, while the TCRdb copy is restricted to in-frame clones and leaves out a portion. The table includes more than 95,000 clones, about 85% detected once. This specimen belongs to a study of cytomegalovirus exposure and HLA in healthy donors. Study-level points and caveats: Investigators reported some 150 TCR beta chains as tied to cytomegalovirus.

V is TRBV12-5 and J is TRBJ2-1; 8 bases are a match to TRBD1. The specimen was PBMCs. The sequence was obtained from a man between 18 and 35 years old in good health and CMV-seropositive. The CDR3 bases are TGTGCTAGTGCAATTGTAGGGACAGGTGAGCAGTTCTTC. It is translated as CASAIVGTGEQFF.